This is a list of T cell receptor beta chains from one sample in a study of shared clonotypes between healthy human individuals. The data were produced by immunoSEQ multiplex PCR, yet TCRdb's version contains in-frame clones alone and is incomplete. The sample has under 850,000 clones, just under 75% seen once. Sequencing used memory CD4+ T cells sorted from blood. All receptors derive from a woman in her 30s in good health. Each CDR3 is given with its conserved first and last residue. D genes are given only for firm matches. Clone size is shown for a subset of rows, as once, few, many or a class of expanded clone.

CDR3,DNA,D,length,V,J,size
CASSDTSGVYNEQFF,TGCGCCAGCAGTGATACCAGCGGAGTGTACAATGAGCAGTTCTTC,NA,15,TRBV10-1,TRBJ2-1,NA
CASSPPDQVYEQYF,TGTGCCAGCTCACCCCCGGACCAGGTCTACGAGCAGTACTTC,NA,14,TRBV18,TRBJ2-7,few
CASRPGRGHTGELFF,TGTGCCAGCCGCCCGGGCAGGGGGCACACCGGGGAGCTGTTTTTT,TRBD1,15,TRBV6-1,TRBJ2-2,NA
CATKEHNVLTF,TGTGCCACCAAAGAGCACAACGTCCTGACTTTC,NA,11,TRBV6-5,TRBJ2-6,NA
CASSKEKLFF,TGCGCCAGCAGCAAGGAAAAACTGTTTTTT,NA,10,TRBV5-1,TRBJ1-4,once
CASSLVSGPYEQYF,TGTGCCAGCAGTTTAGTTAGCGGTCCCTACGAGCAGTACTTC,NA,14,TRBV28,TRBJ2-7,NA
CASSDRAAQLTRSETQYF,TGTGCCAGCTCAGACAGGGCGGCCCAATTAACGCGGTCGGAGACCCAGTACTTC,TRBD1,18,TRBV18,TRBJ2-5,NA
CASSLVAASQETQYF,TGTGCCAGCAGCTTAGTAGCGGCAAGCCAAGAGACCCAGTACTTC,NA,15,TRBV7-3,TRBJ2-5,NA
CASSQDIRGNQPQHF,TGCGCCAGCAGCCAAGATATCAGGGGCAATCAGCCCCAGCATTTT,NA,15,TRBV4-1,TRBJ1-5,many
CASSPRQGGNEQYF,TGTGCCAGCTCACCGAGACAGGGTGGGAACGAGCAGTACTTC,TRBD1,14,TRBV18,TRBJ2-7,NA
CASRSFTGVADTQYF,TGTGCCAGCAGGTCATTTACAGGGGTTGCAGATACGCAGTATTTT,TRBD1,15,TRBV6-5,TRBJ2-3,NA
CASSLSTGPITDTQYF,TGCGCCAGCAGCTTGTCAACAGGTCCCATCACAGATACGCAGTATTTT,NA,16,TRBV5-1,TRBJ2-3,few
CAWSIKNIQYF,TGTGCCTGGAGTATAAAAAACATTCAGTACTTC,NA,11,TRBV30,TRBJ2-4,few
CASSLRTGSYEQYF,TGCGCCAGCAGCTTGAGGACAGGATCCTACGAGCAGTACTTC,TRBD1,14,TRBV5-1,TRBJ2-7,NA
CASSLGTDWIGYTF,TGTGCCAGCAGTCTAGGGACAGACTGGATTGGCTACACCTTC,TRBD1,14,TRBV28,TRBJ1-2,NA
CASRGTGVGEQYF,TGTGCCAGCCGCGGGACAGGGGTTGGCGAGCAGTACTTC,TRBD1,13,TRBV27,TRBJ2-7,NA
CASSLVLAGGPYEQYF,TGCGCCAGCAGCTTGGTGCTAGCGGGAGGTCCCTACGAGCAGTACTTC,TRBD2,16,TRBV5-1,TRBJ2-7,NA
CAWTRTANTEAFF,TGTGCCTGGACTCGGACGGCGAACACTGAAGCTTTCTTT,NA,13,TRBV30,TRBJ1-1,NA
CASSENSGLSYEQYF,TGTGCCAGCAGTGAAAATTCTGGACTATCCTACGAGCAGTACTTC,NA,15,TRBV2,TRBJ2-7,NA
CASSQGSIGTGANVLTF,TGCGCCAGCAGCCAAGGAAGTATCGGGACTGGGGCCAACGTCCTGACTTTC,NA,17,TRBV4-1,TRBJ2-6,NA
CASSPKKGTSGNEQFF,TGTGCCAGCAGCCCTAAAAAGGGGACTAGCGGGAATGAGCAGTTCTTC,TRBD2,16,TRBV5-4,TRBJ2-1,NA
CASSIGPGDYGYTF,TGTGCCAGCAGCATCGGACCCGGTGATTATGGCTACACCTTC,NA,14,TRBV5-4,TRBJ1-2,NA
CASSFPGQSEQYF,TGTGCCAGCAGCTTCCCGGGACAGAGCGAGCAGTACTTC,TRBD1,13,TRBV7-9,TRBJ2-7,NA
CASSDGSGANVLTF,TGTGCCAGCAGTGACGGTTCCGGGGCCAACGTCCTGACTTTC,NA,14,TRBV2,TRBJ2-6,NA
CASSLAQGPYEQYF,TGTGCCAGCAGCTTAGCACAGGGTCCCTACGAGCAGTACTTC,NA,14,TRBV7-8,TRBJ2-7,NA
CASSPPGRNTIYF,TGTGCCAGCTCACCCCCAGGGAGAAACACCATATATTTT,NA,13,TRBV18,TRBJ1-3,NA
CASSSGSSGNTIYF,TGTGCCAGCAGTTCGGGAAGCTCTGGAAACACCATATATTTT,NA,14,TRBV7-3,TRBJ1-3,NA
CASRDWDCPSYEQYF,TGTGCCAGCAGAGATTGGGACTGCCCCTCCTACGAGCAGTACTTC,NA,15,TRBV21-1,TRBJ2-7,NA
CASSSGSGNEQFF,TGTGCCAGCAGCTCCGGGAGTGGGAATGAGCAGTTCTTC,NA,13,TRBV5-4,TRBJ2-1,NA
CASSLGQPNYGYTF,TGCGCCAGCAGCCTCGGACAGCCCAACTATGGCTACACCTTC,NA,14,TRBV5-1,TRBJ1-2,NA
CASSGNPGLVATYNEQFF,TGTGCCAGCAGTGGAAATCCAGGACTAGTTGCCACCTACAATGAGCAGTTCTTC,TRBD2,18,TRBV25-1,TRBJ2-1,NA
CASSPPVGTGELFF,TGTGCCAGCAGCCCGCCTGTGGGCACCGGGGAGCTGTTTTTT,NA,14,TRBV5-6,TRBJ2-2,NA
CASSLTENTDTQYF,TGTGCCAGCAGCCTAACCGAGAACACAGATACGCAGTATTTT,NA,14,TRBV2,TRBJ2-3,NA
CASSHRAGQMHGYTF,TGCGCCAGCAGCCATCGAGCGGGACAGATGCATGGCTACACCTTC,TRBD1,15,TRBV4-1,TRBJ1-2,NA
CASNQGRTEAFF,TGTGCCAGCAATCAAGGAAGGACTGAAGCTTTCTTT,NA,12,TRBV2,TRBJ1-1,NA
CASSLDRTNTEAFF,TGCGCCAGCAGCTTGGATAGGACAAACACTGAAGCTTTCTTT,NA,14,TRBV5-1,TRBJ1-1,NA
CASSLGLAGHEEQYF,TGCGCCAGCAGCTTGGGTCTAGCGGGACATGAAGAGCAGTACTTC,TRBD2,15,TRBV5-1,TRBJ2-7,NA
CAISRQGAETQYF,TGTGCCATCAGTCGACAGGGGGCAGAGACCCAGTACTTC,TRBD1,13,TRBV10-3,TRBJ2-5,NA
CASSLAEPLRTQYF,TGCGCCAGCAGCTTGGCCGAGCCCCTGAGGACCCAGTACTTC,NA,14,TRBV5-1,TRBJ2-5,NA
CASSPAAQETQYF,TGTGCCAGCTCACCCGCGGCTCAAGAGACCCAGTACTTC,NA,13,TRBV18,TRBJ2-5,NA
CASSLKGGYEQYF,TGTGCCAGCAGCTTGAAGGGCGGCTACGAGCAGTACTTC,NA,13,TRBV5-4,TRBJ2-7,NA
CAWSPPGLVLNEQFF,TGTGCCTGGAGTCCCCCGGGACTAGTCCTCAATGAGCAGTTCTTC,TRBD2,15,TRBV30,TRBJ2-1,NA
CASTQEMGTGELFF,TGTGCCAGCACGCAGGAGATGGGCACCGGGGAGCTGTTTTTT,NA,14,TRBV6-4,TRBJ2-2,NA
CASSFGLVETQYF,TGTGCCAGCAGCTTTGGACTAGTGGAGACCCAGTACTTC,TRBD2,13,TRBV7-9,TRBJ2-5,NA
CASSRTGGNQPQHF,TGCGCCAGCAGCAGGACAGGGGGAAATCAGCCCCAGCATTTT,TRBD1,14,TRBV5-1,TRBJ1-5,NA
CASSVSGTPTDTQYF,TGTGCCAGCAGCGTGTCCGGGACTCCCACAGATACGCAGTATTTT,NA,15,TRBV9,TRBJ2-3,NA
CASSPGTSGTGELFF,TGCGCCAGCAGCCCAGGGACTAGCGGCACCGGGGAGCTGTTTTTT,TRBD2,15,TRBV5-1,TRBJ2-2,few
CASSLSRWGADTEAFF,TGTGCCAGCAGTTTATCTAGGTGGGGGGCAGACACTGAAGCTTTCTTT,NA,16,TRBV27,TRBJ1-1,NA
CASSSYRDTYEQYF,TGTGCCAGCAGCTCATACAGGGATACCTACGAGCAGTACTTC,NA,14,TRBV7-9,TRBJ2-7,NA
CASSQGPREGYTF,TGTGCCAGCAGCCAGGGACCCAGGGAAGGCTACACCTTC,NA,13,TRBV4-2,TRBJ1-2,NA